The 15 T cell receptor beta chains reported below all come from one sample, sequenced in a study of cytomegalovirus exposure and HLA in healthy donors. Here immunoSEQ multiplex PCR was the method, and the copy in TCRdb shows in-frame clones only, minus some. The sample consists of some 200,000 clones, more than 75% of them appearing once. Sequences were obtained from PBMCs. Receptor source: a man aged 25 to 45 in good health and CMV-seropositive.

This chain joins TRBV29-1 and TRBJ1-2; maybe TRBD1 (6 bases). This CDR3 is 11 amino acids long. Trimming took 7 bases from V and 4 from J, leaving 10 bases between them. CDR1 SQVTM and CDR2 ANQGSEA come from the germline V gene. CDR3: CSGRTAYGYTF. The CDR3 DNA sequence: TGCAGCGGGAGGACAGCCTATGGCTACACCTTC.

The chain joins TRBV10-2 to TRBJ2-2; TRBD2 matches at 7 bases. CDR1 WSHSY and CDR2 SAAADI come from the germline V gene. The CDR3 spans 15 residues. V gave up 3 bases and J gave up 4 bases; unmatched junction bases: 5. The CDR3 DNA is TGCGCCAGCAGTGACTTTAGCGGGTCCACCGGGGAGCTGTTTTTT. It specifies CASSDFSGSTGELFF.

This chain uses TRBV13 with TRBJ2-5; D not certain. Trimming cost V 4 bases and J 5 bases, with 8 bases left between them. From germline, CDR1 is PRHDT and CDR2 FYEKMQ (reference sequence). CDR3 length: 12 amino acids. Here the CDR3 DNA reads TGTGCCAGCAGCTCAGTAGGGGAGACCCAGTACTTC. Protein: CASSSVGETQYF.

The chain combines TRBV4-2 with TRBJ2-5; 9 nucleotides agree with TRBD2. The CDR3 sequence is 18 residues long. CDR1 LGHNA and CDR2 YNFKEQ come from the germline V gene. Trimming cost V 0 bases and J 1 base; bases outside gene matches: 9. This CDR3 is CASSQDGATSGVQETQYF. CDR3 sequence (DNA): TGTGCCAGCAGCCAAGATGGGGCGACTAGCGGAGTCCAAGAGACCCAGTACTTC.

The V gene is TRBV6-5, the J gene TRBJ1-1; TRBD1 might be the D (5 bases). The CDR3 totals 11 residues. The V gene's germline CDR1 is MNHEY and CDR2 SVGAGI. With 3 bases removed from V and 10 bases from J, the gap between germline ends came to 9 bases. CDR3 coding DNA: TGTGCCAGCAGTTATGGGGGTTTAGCTTTCTTT. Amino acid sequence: CASSYGGLAFF.

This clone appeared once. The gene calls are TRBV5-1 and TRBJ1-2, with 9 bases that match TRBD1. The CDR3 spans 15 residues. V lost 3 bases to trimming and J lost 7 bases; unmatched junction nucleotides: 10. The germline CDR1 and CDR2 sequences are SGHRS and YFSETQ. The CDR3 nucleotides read TGCGCCAGCAGCTCGACGACAGGGGGATCTAGTGGCTACACCTTC. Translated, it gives CASSSTTGGSSGYTF.

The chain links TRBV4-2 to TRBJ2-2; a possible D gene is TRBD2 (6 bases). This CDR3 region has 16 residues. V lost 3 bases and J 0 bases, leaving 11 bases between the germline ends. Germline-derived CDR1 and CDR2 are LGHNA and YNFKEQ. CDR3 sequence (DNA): TGTGCCAGCAGCCACGGGACTGGACCGAACACCGGGGAGCTGTTTTTT. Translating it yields CASSHGTGPNTGELFF.

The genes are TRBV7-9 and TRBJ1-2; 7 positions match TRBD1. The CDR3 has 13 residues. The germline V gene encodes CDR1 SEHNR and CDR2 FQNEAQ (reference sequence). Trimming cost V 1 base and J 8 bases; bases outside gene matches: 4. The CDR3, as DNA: TGTGCCAGCAGCTTAGGACAGGGCGACGGCTACACCTTC. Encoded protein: CASSLGQGDGYTF.

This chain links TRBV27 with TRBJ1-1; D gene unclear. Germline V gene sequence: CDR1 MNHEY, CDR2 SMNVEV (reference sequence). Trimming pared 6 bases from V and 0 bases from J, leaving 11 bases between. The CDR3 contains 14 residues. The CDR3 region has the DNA TGTGCCAGCAGGCTGGACCGGTTGAACACTGAAGCTTTCTTT. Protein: CASRLDRLNTEAFF.

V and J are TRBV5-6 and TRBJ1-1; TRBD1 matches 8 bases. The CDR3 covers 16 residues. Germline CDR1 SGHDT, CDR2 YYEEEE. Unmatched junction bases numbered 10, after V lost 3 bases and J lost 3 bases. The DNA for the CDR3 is TGTGCCAGCAGCTCAAGACAGGGGCGATGGGACACTGAAGCTTTCTTT. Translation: CASSSRQGRWDTEAFF.

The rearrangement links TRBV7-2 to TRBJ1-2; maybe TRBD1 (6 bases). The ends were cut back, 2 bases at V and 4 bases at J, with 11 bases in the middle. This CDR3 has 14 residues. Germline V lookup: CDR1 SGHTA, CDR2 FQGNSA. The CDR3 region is CASSLNQDSYGYTF. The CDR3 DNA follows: TGTGCCAGCAGCTTAAATCAGGACAGCTATGGCTACACCTTC. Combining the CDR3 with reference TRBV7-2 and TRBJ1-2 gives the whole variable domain GAGVSQSPSNKVTEKGKDVELRCDPISGHTALYWYRQSLGQGLEFLIYFQGNSAPDKSGLPSDRFSAERTGGSVSTLTIQRTQQEDSAVYLCASSLNQDSYGYTFGSGTRLTVV.

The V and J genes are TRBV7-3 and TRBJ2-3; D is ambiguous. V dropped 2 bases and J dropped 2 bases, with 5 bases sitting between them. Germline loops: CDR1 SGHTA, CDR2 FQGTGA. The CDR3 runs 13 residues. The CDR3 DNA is TGTGCCAGCAGCTTAGACCCCACAGATACGCAGTATTTT. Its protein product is CASSLDPTDTQYF.

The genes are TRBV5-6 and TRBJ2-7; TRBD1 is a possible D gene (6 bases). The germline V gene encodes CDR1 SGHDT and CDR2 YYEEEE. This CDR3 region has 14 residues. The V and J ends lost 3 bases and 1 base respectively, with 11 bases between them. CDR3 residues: CASSSPGTSYEQYF. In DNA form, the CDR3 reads TGTGCCAGCAGCTCCCCCGGGACATCCTACGAGCAGTACTTC.

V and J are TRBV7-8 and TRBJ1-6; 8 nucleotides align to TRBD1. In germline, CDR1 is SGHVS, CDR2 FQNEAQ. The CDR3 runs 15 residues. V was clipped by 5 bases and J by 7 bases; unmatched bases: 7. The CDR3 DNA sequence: TGTGCCAGCAGCACCCCGGGACAGGTCAATTCACCCCTCCACTTT. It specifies CASSTPGQVNSPLHF.

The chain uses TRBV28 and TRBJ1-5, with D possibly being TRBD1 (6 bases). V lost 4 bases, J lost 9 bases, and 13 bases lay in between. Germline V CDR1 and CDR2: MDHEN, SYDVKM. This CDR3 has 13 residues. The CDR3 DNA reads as TGTGCCAGCAGTTACGACAGGTTAGGGCCCCAGCATTTT. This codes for CASSYDRLGPQHF.